This T cell receptor beta chain was retrieved from a study of beta chain features in type 1 diabetes listed by TCRdb under 2018. About the investigation overall: Patients and healthy donors did not differ in mean age, gender distribution, total cell number or subset yield. A total of 107,917,701 sorted cells were examined across all samples, and the number of cells per subset was strongly correlated with RNA yield. In the study, TCRB repertoires of sorted circulating CD4+ T cell subsets from recently diagnosed type 1 diabetes patients were compared with those of matched healthy donors. Naive and central memory subsets were obtained from all 30 or so donors, but regulatory and stem cell-like memory subsets were isolated from only 8 patients and roughly eight healthy donors.

The High Capacity cDNA Reverse Transcription Kit was used to reverse transcribe all of the isolated RNA, meaning that expressed TCRB transcripts were what got sequenced. Naive, central memory and regulatory T cell samples underwent deep immunoSEQ sequencing, averaging about 3.3 million total reads per sample. Sorted cells were lysed in RLT buffer and RNA was extracted with DNase-treated RNeasy Micro or Mini kits, depending on cell number. Each cell subset was processed separately to prevent cross-contamination, with patient and healthy donor samples processed together. The immunoSEQ multiplex PCR was used to amplify TCRB sequences from cDNA, generating 87-bp fragments that spanned the CDR3 region. Amplicons were sequenced on the Illumina HiSeq platform. From the authors' description of their analysis: Synthetic template baselines were used to correct PCR bias computationally, reads within Hamming distance 2 were collapsed, and singletons that could not be merged were discarded. Reads were aligned against IMGT so that V, D and J genes, CDR3 length and insertions or deletions at six rearrangement sites could be assigned. Within each subset, clonotype counts were normalized to the number of sorted cells before true diversity and Gini coefficients were calculated with the tcR R package. Repertoire sharing was quantified using the overlap coefficient calculated on TCRB nucleotide sequences. TCRdb's version of the immuneACCESS table is confined to in-frame rearrangements and falls short of the full clone set. An unresolved V gene accounts for under half of the shortfall where checked; the remainder is of unknown origin. V and J calls and clone size are those listed in that table; D and trimming were worked out from the DNA. Within this sample are about 160,000 clones, with approximately 7.8% of them counted one time only. Of the sample, roughly 1% is held by the ten largest clones.

General conclusions and limits of the study: Because the HLA sub-analyses included only small numbers of individuals, any influence of HLA type on TCRB rearrangement was left unresolved. PCR may preferentially amplify shorter templates, but because patient and control samples were amplified and corrected together, any resulting skew would affect both groups equally. Because cDNA was sequenced instead of genomic DNA, highly expressing activated cells could be over-represented, though the groups showed no difference in activation or CD3 levels. Type 1 diabetes patients showed a moderate but significant shortening of TCRB CDR3 length in all four CD4+ subsets. The naive, central memory and regulatory TCRB repertoires appeared to resemble one another more closely among patients than among healthy donors. Patients with type 1 diabetes made fewer insertions and deleted more nucleotides at VDJ recombination sites, implying thymic rearrangement abnormalities.

V loses 5 bases of germline sequence and J loses 6 bases, and the interval between the two ends is 16 bases. Measured from the cysteine to the phenylalanine, the CDR3 is 14 residues long. Only the CDR3 DNA is retained, 42 bases long and in frame from the first base. CDR1 and CDR2, per the germline V gene, are SGHVS and FQNEAQ. Each donor gave one peripheral blood draw, averaging around 0.11 L, which was collected into heparinised tubes. A BD FACSAria II and a panel including CD45RO, CCR7, CD25, CD127, CD95 and CD27 were used to sort naive, central memory, regulatory and stem cell-like memory CD4+ T cells. Purity was above 98% for every sorted population. PBMCs were isolated right away by Lymphoprep density gradient centrifugation and were stained directly, without culture. So that batch effects would be minimized, each experiment stained and sorted samples in pairs, pairing one healthy donor with one patient.

Of note for this clone: Its antigen remains undetermined. The input lacks base qualities; no much larger clone sits a single base away.

The sequence was collected from a woman aged 40-49 years with type 1 diabetes. Recombination connected TRBV7-8 to TRBJ1-2, with no confident D gene call. Sequencing used central memory CD4+ T cells from blood. This receptor has the CDR3 CASSTSPDINGYTF. The nucleotide sequence is given as TGTGCCAGCAGCACGAGCCCCGACATCAATGGCTACACCTTC.